This T cell receptor (beta chain) was identified in a study of OX40 agonist ivuxolimab in advanced cancers. General study findings and limits: Expanded peripheral T cell antigen specificity was not determined. CD8+ T cells averaged more expanded clones than CD4+.

Notes on this clone: Its antigen is not known.

Trimming left V 2 bases short and J 3 bases short, with 11 bases between. The CDR3 sequence is 14 residues long. Germline assignment: CDR1 SGDLS and CDR2 YYNGEE. With baseline, cycle 4 day 1, and cycle 7 day 1 as timepoints, blood was sampled. The assay was immunoSEQ multiplex PCR, and TCRdb's table has in-frame clones only and misses some. The table has about 69,000 clones, more than 80% seen once. The input for sequencing was CD4+ or CD8+ T cells sorted from blood, taken in a trial of the OX40 agonist ivuxolimab. The TCR originated in an adult with an advanced solid tumor such as melanoma, head and neck, liver or kidney cancer. This sequence joins TRBV9 and TRBJ1-1; D is perhaps TRBD1 (6 bases). In nucleotides, the CDR3 is TGTGCCAGCAGCGTCTCCGGGGGGCACACTGAAGCTTTCTTT. Its protein product is CASSVSGGHTEAFF.